The 5 T cell receptor beta chains listed next were all sequenced from one sample in a study of OX40 agonist ivuxolimab in advanced cancers. The data were produced by immunoSEQ multiplex PCR, yet TCRdb's version contains in-frame clones alone and is incomplete. The sample records tens of thousands of clones, around nine tenths being singletons. The starting material was CD4+ or CD8+ T cells sorted from blood, obtained in a trial of the OX40 agonist ivuxolimab. These receptors all come from an adult with an advanced solid tumor such as melanoma, head and neck, liver or kidney cancer.

The chain couples TRBV28 to TRBJ1-5, with D tentatively TRBD1 (5 bases). This CDR3 has 16 residues. V was clipped by 4 bases and J by 0 bases, with 13 bases between them. Germline values: CDR1 MDHEN, CDR2 SYDVKM. In nucleotides, the CDR3 is TGTGCCAGCAGTTCCCAAAATCAGGGTAGCAATCAGCCCCAGCATTTT. It is translated as CASSSQNQGSNQPQHF.

This chain links TRBV7-9 with TRBJ2-3; D ambiguous. Trimming pared 4 bases from V and 4 bases from J, leaving 18 bases between. The CDR3 totals 16 residues. CDR1 is SEHNR, CDR2 FQNEAQ, per germline (reference sequence). This CDR3 is CASSSPWSWRADTQYF. CDR3 nucleotides: TGTGCCAGCAGCTCCCCGTGGAGTTGGCGAGCAGATACGCAGTATTTT.

In this sample, this clone turned up a few times. This CDR3 is CASSRLGGQDTGELFF. CDR3 DNA sequence: TGTGCCAGCAGCCGACTGGGGGGACAGGACACCGGGGAGCTGTTTTTT. The chain combines TRBV5-8 with TRBJ2-2; the match to TRBD1 covers 8 bases. The CDR3 sequence is 16 residues long. Germline values: CDR1 SGHTS, CDR2 YDEGEE. V was pared by 4 bases and J by 3 bases, with 8 bases of the junction left unmatched. The full variable domain, its missing parts supplied by reference TRBV5-8 and TRBJ2-2, is EAGVTQSPTHLIKTRGQQATLRCSPISGHTSVYWYQQALGLGLQFLLWYDEGEERNRGNFPPRFSGRQFPNYSSELNVNALELEDSALYLCASSRLGGQDTGELFFGEGSRLTVL.

The rearrangement links TRBV19 to TRBJ1-3; D perhaps matches TRBD1 (6 bases). V lost 7 bases, J lost 2 bases, and 18 bases lay in between. CDR1 LNHDA and CDR2 SQIVND come from the germline V gene (reference sequence). CDR3 length equals 16 residues. The CDR3 reads CASTNHRARTGNTIYF. The CDR3 nucleotides read TGTGCCAGTACTAACCACAGGGCCCGGACTGGAAACACCATATATTTT.

The genes are TRBV7-8 and TRBJ2-1; maybe TRBD2 (6 bases). Deletions cut 4 bases from V and 8 bases from J, with 15 bases between. This CDR3 comprises 14 residues. Germline-derived CDR1 and CDR2 are SGHVS and FQNEAQ. The CDR3, as DNA: TGTGCCAGCAGCTATGAGACGGGACTCCATGAGCAGTTCTTC. It is translated as CASSYETGLHEQFF. The full variable domain, rest sourced from reference TRBV7-8 and TRBJ2-1, is GAGVSQSPRYKVAKRGQDVALRCDPISGHVSLFWYQQALGQGPEFLTYFQNEAQLDKSGLPSDRFFAERPEGSVSTLKIQRTQQEDSAVYLCASSYETGLHEQFFGPGTRLTVL.